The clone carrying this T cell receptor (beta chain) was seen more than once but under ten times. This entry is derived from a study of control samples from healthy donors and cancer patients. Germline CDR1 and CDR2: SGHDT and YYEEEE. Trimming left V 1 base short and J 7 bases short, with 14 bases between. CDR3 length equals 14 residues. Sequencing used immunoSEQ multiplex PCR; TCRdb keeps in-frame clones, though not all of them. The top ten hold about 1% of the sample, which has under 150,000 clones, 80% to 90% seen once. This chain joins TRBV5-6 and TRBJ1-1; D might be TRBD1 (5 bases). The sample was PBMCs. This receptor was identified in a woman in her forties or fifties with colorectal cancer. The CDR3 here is CASSLYGDQGEAFF. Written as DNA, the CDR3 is TGTGCCAGCAGCTTGTATGGGGATCAGGGTGAAGCTTTCTTT.